The rows below give T cell receptor beta chains drawn from one sample of a study of OX40 agonist ivuxolimab in advanced cancers. Profiling relied on immunoSEQ multiplex PCR, and the TCRdb table lists in-frame clones only, not all of them. The repertoire consists of 6,000 to 8,000 clones, with around three quarters occurring once and the leading ten covering more than 35%. The sample in question was CD4+ or CD8+ T cells sorted from blood, obtained in a trial of the OX40 agonist ivuxolimab. These receptors came from an adult with an advanced solid tumor such as melanoma, head and neck, liver or kidney cancer. Each CDR3 is given with its conserved first and last residue. The D gene is left open where the match is weak. Rows may omit the clone size; those that give it use once, few, many or a size class.

V: TRBV14; size: .; D: TRBD2; J: TRBJ2-3; CDR3: CASSQDRTSNTDTQYF; DNA: TGTGCCAGCAGCCAAGATAGGACTAGCAACACAGATACGCAGTATTTT
V: TRBV6-6; size: .; D: .; J: TRBJ2-2; CDR3: CASMVEYRNTGELFF; DNA: TGTGCCAGCATGGTGGAGTATAGGAACACCGGGGAGCTGTTTTTT
V: TRBV4-1; size: .; D: TRBD2; J: TRBJ2-1; CDR3: CASSPLAGGSLNEQFF; DNA: TGCGCCAGCAGCCCACTAGCGGGAGGGTCCCTTAATGAGCAGTTCTTC
V: TRBV12-5; size: .; D: TRBD2; J: TRBJ2-1; CDR3: CASGPEGLATYNEQFF; DNA: TGTGCTAGTGGCCCGGAGGGACTAGCGACCTACAATGAGCAGTTCTTC
V: TRBV9; size: .; D: .; J: TRBJ2-7; CDR3: CASSGRYSYEQYF; DNA: TGTGCCAGCAGCGGAAGATACAGCTACGAGCAGTACTTC
V: TRBV7-9; size: .; D: .; J: TRBJ2-7; CDR3: CASSLDSVTYEQYF; DNA: TGTGCCAGCAGCTTAGATTCGGTTACCTACGAGCAGTACTTC
V: TRBV7-9; size: .; D: TRBD2; J: TRBJ2-5; CDR3: CASSPGTSVETQYF; DNA: TGTGCCAGCAGCCCCGGGACTAGCGTGGAGACCCAGTACTTC
V: TRBV29-1; size: few; D: .; J: TRBJ2-1; CDR3: CSVPYPHNEQFF; DNA: TGCAGCGTTCCGTACCCTCACAATGAGCAGTTCTTC
V: TRBV19; size: .; D: TRBD2; J: TRBJ2-1; CDR3: CASSAGGIGYNEQFF; DNA: TGTGCCAGTAGCGCGGGGGGGATAGGCTACAATGAGCAGTTCTTC
V: TRBV5-1; size: .; D: .; J: TRBJ2-7; CDR3: CASSFFGNEQYF; DNA: TGCGCCAGCAGCTTCTTCGGGAACGAGCAGTACTTC
V: TRBV28; size: medium-sized; D: TRBD1; J: TRBJ1-1; CDR3: CASSTGTVFLNTEAFF; DNA: TGTGCCAGCAGTACCGGGACAGTCTTTTTGAACACTGAAGCTTTCTTT
V: TRBV6-1; size: .; D: .; J: TRBJ2-5; CDR3: CASSEEGAGLQETQYF; DNA: TGTGCCAGCAGTGAAGAGGGTGCGGGGCTACAAGAGACCCAGTACTTC
V: TRBV19; size: .; D: TRBD1; J: TRBJ2-2; CDR3: CASRTGGNTGELFF; DNA: TGTGCCAGTAGGACAGGGGGTAACACCGGGGAGCTGTTTTTT
V: TRBV19; size: .; D: .; J: TRBJ2-2; CDR3: CATLSVSNTGELFF; DNA: TGTGCCACCCTCTCGGTGTCGAACACCGGGGAGCTGTTTTTT
V: TRBV27; size: large; D: .; J: TRBJ2-7; CDR3: CASSLSQGVREQYF; DNA: TGTGCCAGCAGTTTATCTCAGGGAGTCCGCGAGCAGTACTTC
V: TRBV5-5; size: .; D: TRBD2; J: TRBJ2-1; CDR3: CASTPGTRPFYNEQFF; DNA: TGTGCCAGCACCCCGGGGACTAGACCGTTCTACAATGAGCAGTTCTTC
V: TRBV27; size: once; D: TRBD2; J: TRBJ2-3; CDR3: CASSLGDPSGSTDTQYF; DNA: TGTGCCAGCAGTTTGGGAGACCCTAGCGGGAGTACAGATACGCAGTATTTT